This is a list of T cell receptor beta chains from one sample in a study of T cells in Graves' hyperthyroidism and ophthalmopathy. TCRdb fed the multiplex PCR reads into MiXCR, producing one record per CDR3 protein. The sample lists hundreds of thousands of distinct CDR3 sequences; 40% to 55% were seen once. Sequenced input: peripheral blood or thyroid tissue (not recorded which). The source of these receptors is an adult man with Graves' disease, either hyperthyroidism or ophthalmopathy (not recorded which). The CDR3 runs from the conserved cysteine through the conserved F or W. The D gene is left open where the match is weak. Size is stated for part of the rows, as once, few or many counts, or as a class when the clone is expanded.

cdr3_nt	cdr3_aa	d_call	clone_size	v_call	cdr3_length	j_call
TGTGCCAGCAGCGAGCGACAGGGGCGCGAGCAGTACTTC	CASSERQGREQYF	TRBD1	few	TRBV7-8	13	TRBJ2-7
TGTGCCAGCAGCCGGGACAGGGGACCACTGTTTTTT	CASSRDRGPLFF	TRBD1	once	TRBV7-2	12	TRBJ1-4
TGCAGTGCTAGAGATGGGGGGCGCAATCAGCCCCAGCATTTT	CSARDGGRNQPQHF	-	-	TRBV20-1	14	TRBJ1-5
TGTGCCAGTATCCGCGCCGGGACCTCGTTGGAGAACACTGAAGCTTTCTTT	CASIRAGTSLENTEAFF	-	-	TRBV19	17	TRBJ1-1
TGTGCCAGCAGTCCCCCGGGAGAAGCTGGAAACACCATATATTTT	CASSPPGEAGNTIYF	-	-	TRBV7-9	15	TRBJ1-3
TGTGCCAGCAGCCCTAGAAAAGGGGGGCTCAGCTACGAGCAGTACTTC	CASSPRKGGLSYEQYF	-	-	TRBV7-8	16	TRBJ2-7
TGTGCCAGCAGTGAGGTGAGCCTGGAGACCCAGTACTTC	CASSEVSLETQYF	-	-	TRBV2	13	TRBJ2-5
TGCGCCAGCAGCTTGAATTTAAGGAACACCATATATTTT	CASSLNLRNTIYF	-	many	TRBV5-1	13	TRBJ1-3
TGTGCCAGCACCGATATCGGGGCTAGCGGGAGTGAGACCCAGTACTTC	CASTDIGASGSETQYF	TRBD2	many	TRBV7-2	16	TRBJ2-5
TGCGCCAGCCGACTCGAGCGGGGGACATTCGAGCAGTACTTC	CASRLERGTFEQYF	TRBD2	many	TRBV5-1	14	TRBJ2-7
TGCGCCAGCAGCTCCGCCTGGACAGGGCCTGAAAAACTGTTTTTT	CASSSAWTGPEKLFF	TRBD1	-	TRBV7-9	15	TRBJ1-4
TGTGCCAGCAGTGCCGGGTACGCTCAGCCCCAGCATTTT	CASSAGYAQPQHF	-	-	TRBV24-1	13	TRBJ1-5
TGTGCTAGCAGAGCGCTAGCGGGAGAAATCTACGAGCAGTACTTC	CASRALAGEIYEQYF	TRBD2	few	TRBV7-7	15	TRBJ2-7
TGTGCCAGTAGTATGACCGGGACTAGCGACTCCTACGAGCAGTACTTC	CASSMTGTSDSYEQYF	TRBD2	-	TRBV19	16	TRBJ2-7
TGCAGTGTCGGTAATGGTTTTTATGGCTACACCTTC	CSVGNGFYGYTF	-	-	TRBV29-1	12	TRBJ1-2
TGTGCCAGCAGCCAAGAAACAGGAACTTATTCACCCCTCCACTTT	CASSQETGTYSPLHF	-	many	TRBV14	15	TRBJ1-6
TGTGCCAGCAGTTTTGTAGGGGCAGGGAACACTGAAGCTTTCTTT	CASSFVGAGNTEAFF	-	-	TRBV12-3/TRBV12-4	15	TRBJ1-1
TGTGCCACCAGTGGGCAGGGGGGAGTTATGTTTTTT	CATSGQGGVMFF	TRBD1	-	TRBV24-1	12	TRBJ1-4
TGTGCCAGCACCCTTCGGGAGGGGGCGAACGAGCAGTACTTC	CASTLREGANEQYF	-	many	TRBV2	14	TRBJ2-7
TGCAGCGTGGGACGGCTGAACACCGGGGAGCTGTTTTTT	CSVGRLNTGELFF	-	-	TRBV29-1	13	TRBJ2-2
TGTGCCAGCAGCTTAGGGCGAGGTCAAGACACCCAGTACTTC	CASSLGRGQDTQYF	-	few	TRBV11-2	14	TRBJ2-5
TGTGCCAGCAGCCCGACCGGGACAGCGAACACCGGGGAGCTGTTTTTT	CASSPTGTANTGELFF	TRBD1	-	TRBV25-1	16	TRBJ2-2
TGTGCCAGCAGATTCGATGGGGCTGGCGAGACCCAGTACTTC	CASRFDGAGETQYF	-	-	TRBV6-6	14	TRBJ2-5
TGTGCCAGCAGCTCGACAGGGCGCAATCAGCCCCAGCATTTT	CASSSTGRNQPQHF	TRBD1	many	TRBV11-2	14	TRBJ1-5
TGTGCCAGCAGCCCCCCGGGACTAGCGGGAGGGAACGAGCAGTACTTC	CASSPPGLAGGNEQYF	TRBD2	-	TRBV11-3	16	TRBJ2-7
TGTGCCAGCAGCTTAGCCCAGGGTAGCTATGGCTACACCTTC	CASSLAQGSYGYTF	-	many	TRBV7-8	14	TRBJ1-2
TGCGCCAGCCGAAGTAGGGGAAGCGAGCAGTACTTC	CASRSRGSEQYF	-	-	TRBV10-2	12	TRBJ2-7
TGCAGCGTTGATTCAGGCCTAGCTTTTGGGGGCGAGCAGTACTTC	CSVDSGLAFGGEQYF	-	many	TRBV29-1	15	TRBJ2-7
TGTGCCAGCAGCGCGACAGGGTGCTTTAATTCACCCCTCCACTTT	CASSATGCFNSPLHF	TRBD1	-	TRBV25-1	15	TRBJ1-6
TGTGCCAGCAGTTACTCGTGGACAGGGGGTAGCGATGGCTACACCTTC	CASSYSWTGGSDGYTF	TRBD1	few	TRBV6-5	16	TRBJ1-2
TGTGCCAGCAGCTTCGGGCAGGGGGCAACCTACGAGCAGTACTTC	CASSFGQGATYEQYF	TRBD1	many	TRBV7-9	15	TRBJ2-7
TGTGCCAGCAGCGCGATAGGACTAGCGGGGGGTCTCAACACCGGGGAGCTGTTTTTT	CASSAIGLAGGLNTGELFF	TRBD2	-	TRBV9	19	TRBJ2-2
TGCAGTGTCCGCAACCCAGGGCCTTACACTGAAGCTTTCTTT	CSVRNPGPYTEAFF	-	-	TRBV20-1	14	TRBJ1-1
TGTGCCAGTAGCATAGCAGGGGGGACCGGCTGCCACTTC	CASSIAGGTGCHF	-	-	TRBV19	13	TRBJ2-5
TGCAGCGTTGCGGAGGTTGGGGGAAACTATGGCTACACCTTC	CSVAEVGGNYGYTF	-	once	TRBV29-1	14	TRBJ1-2
TGTGCCAGCAGGGAGGGACAGGGGTCCCAAAAACTGCTTTTT	CASREGQGSQKLLF	TRBD1	-	TRBV2	14	TRBJ1-4
TGTGCCAGCAGCTCCCGTCAGGGGTGGGACACTGAAGCTTTCTTT	CASSSRQGWDTEAFF	-	-	TRBV7-9	15	TRBJ1-1
TGTGCCAGCAGCACCCGGACAGGGGGATCTGGAAACACCATATATTTT	CASSTRTGGSGNTIYF	TRBD1	-	TRBV7-3	16	TRBJ1-3
TGTGCCAGCAGAGAAAGGCGCGTAAGTGGTGAAAAACTGTTTTTT	CASRERRVSGEKLFF	-	-	TRBV12-3/TRBV12-4	15	TRBJ1-4
TGTGCCAGCAGTGCCCGCAATCAGCCCCAGCATTTT	CASSARNQPQHF	-	many	TRBV2	12	TRBJ1-5